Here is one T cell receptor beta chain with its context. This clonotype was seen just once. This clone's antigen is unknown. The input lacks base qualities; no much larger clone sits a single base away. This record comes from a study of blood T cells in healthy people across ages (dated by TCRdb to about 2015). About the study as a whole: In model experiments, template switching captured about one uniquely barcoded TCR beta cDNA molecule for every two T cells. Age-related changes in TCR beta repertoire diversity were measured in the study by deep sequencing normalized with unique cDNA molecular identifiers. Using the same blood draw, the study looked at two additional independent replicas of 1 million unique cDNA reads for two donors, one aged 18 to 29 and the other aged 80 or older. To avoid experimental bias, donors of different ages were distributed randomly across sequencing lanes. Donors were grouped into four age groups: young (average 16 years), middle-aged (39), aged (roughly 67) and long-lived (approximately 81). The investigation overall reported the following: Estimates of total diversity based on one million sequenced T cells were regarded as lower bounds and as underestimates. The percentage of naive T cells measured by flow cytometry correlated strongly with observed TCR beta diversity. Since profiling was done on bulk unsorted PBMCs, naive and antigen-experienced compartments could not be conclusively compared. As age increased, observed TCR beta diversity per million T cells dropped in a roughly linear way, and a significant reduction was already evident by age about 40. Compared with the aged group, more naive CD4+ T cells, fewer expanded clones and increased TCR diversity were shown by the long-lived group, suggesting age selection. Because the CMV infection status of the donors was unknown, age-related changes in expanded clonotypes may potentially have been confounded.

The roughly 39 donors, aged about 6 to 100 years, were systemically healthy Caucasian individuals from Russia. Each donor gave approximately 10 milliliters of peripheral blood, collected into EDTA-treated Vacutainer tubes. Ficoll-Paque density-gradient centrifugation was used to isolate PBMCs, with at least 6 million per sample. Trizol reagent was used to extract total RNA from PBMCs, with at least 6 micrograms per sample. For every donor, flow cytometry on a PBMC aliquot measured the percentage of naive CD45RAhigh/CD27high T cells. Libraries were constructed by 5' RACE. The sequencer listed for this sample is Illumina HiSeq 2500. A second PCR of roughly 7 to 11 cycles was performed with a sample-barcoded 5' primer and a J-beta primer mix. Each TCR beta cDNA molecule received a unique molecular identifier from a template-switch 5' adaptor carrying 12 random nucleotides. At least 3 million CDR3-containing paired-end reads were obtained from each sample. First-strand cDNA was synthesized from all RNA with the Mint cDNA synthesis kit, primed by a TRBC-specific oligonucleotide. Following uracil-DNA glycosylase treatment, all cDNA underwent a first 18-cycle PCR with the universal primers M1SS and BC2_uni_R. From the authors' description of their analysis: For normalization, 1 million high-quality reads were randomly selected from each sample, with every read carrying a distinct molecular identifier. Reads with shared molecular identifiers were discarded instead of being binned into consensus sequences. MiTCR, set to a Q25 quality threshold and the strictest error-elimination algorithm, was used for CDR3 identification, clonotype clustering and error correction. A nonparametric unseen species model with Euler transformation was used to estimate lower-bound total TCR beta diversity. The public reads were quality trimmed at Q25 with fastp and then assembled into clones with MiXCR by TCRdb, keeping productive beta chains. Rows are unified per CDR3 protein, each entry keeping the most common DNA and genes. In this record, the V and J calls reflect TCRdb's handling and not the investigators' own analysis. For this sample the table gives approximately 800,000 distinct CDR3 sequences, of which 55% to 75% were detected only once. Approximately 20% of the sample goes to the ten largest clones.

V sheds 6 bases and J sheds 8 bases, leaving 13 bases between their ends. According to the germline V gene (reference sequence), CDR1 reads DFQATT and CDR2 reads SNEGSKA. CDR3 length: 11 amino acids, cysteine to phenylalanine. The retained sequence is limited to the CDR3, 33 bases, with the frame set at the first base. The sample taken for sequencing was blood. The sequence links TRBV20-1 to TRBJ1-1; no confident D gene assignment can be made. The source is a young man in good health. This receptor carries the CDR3 CSASPSLEAFF. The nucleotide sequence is TGCAGTGCCAGCCCCTCTTTAGAAGCTTTCTTT.